Shown below are 3 T cell receptor beta chains from a single sample sequenced in a study of blood T cell repertoires in COVID-19. Sequencing was performed with immunoSEQ multiplex PCR; in TCRdb, only in-frame clones are kept and a portion is missing. The sample shows around 340,000 clones, approximately 86% of them seen only once. Sequencing input: PBMCs or T cells enriched from blood (not recorded which). The source of these receptors is a woman between 40 and 50 years old with acute COVID-19.

This clone has a single count. Here the CDR3 reads CASSESPTGDYGYTF. CDR3 bases: TGTGCCAGCAGTGAATCCCCTACAGGGGACTATGGCTACACCTTC. The chain joins TRBV25-1 to TRBJ1-2; 7 bases align to TRBD1. Germline lookup yields CDR1 MGHDK and CDR2 SYGVNS. V trimming: 1 base; J trimming: 3 bases; junction bases outside the gene matches: 5. The CDR3 consists of 15 residues.

V is TRBV24-1 and J is TRBJ2-5, with 12 bases aligning to TRBD2. The CDR3 contains 17 residues. Per the germline V gene, CDR1 is KGHDR and CDR2 is SFDVKD. V dropped 0 bases and J dropped 5; count of bases not matched to a gene: 6. The DNA of the CDR3 is TGTGCCACCAGTGATTTGGGACTAGCGGGACCGGGGGAGACCCAGTACTTC. It specifies CATSDLGLAGPGETQYF.

The chain couples TRBV7-9 to TRBJ1-4, with D unresolved. Germline CDR1 and CDR2: SEHNR and FQNEAQ (reference sequence). V lost 3 bases to trimming and J lost 3 bases, with 8 bases between them. The CDR3 is 14 residues long. In nucleotides, the CDR3 is TGTGCCAGCAGCTTTACGGGATCTAATGAAAAACTGTTTTTT. Its translation: CASSFTGSNEKLFF.